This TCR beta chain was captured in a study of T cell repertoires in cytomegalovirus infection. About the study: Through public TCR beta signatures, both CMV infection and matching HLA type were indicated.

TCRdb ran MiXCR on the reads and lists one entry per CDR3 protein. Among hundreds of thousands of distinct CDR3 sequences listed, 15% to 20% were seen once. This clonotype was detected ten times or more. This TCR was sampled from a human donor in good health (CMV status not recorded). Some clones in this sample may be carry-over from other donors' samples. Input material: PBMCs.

In DNA form, the CDR3 reads TGCAGTGCTAGAGATCGTTGGGTGGGGGGGCCGGCTAATGAAAAACTGTTTTTT. As protein: CSARDRWVGGPANEKLFF. The chain joins TRBV20-1 to TRBJ1-4; TRBD1 is a possible D gene (6 bases). This CDR3 spans 18 amino acids. CDR1 and CDR2 from the germline V gene are DFQATT and SNEGSKA (reference sequence). V was shortened by 0 bases and J by 3 bases, with 20 bases between the two germline ends.